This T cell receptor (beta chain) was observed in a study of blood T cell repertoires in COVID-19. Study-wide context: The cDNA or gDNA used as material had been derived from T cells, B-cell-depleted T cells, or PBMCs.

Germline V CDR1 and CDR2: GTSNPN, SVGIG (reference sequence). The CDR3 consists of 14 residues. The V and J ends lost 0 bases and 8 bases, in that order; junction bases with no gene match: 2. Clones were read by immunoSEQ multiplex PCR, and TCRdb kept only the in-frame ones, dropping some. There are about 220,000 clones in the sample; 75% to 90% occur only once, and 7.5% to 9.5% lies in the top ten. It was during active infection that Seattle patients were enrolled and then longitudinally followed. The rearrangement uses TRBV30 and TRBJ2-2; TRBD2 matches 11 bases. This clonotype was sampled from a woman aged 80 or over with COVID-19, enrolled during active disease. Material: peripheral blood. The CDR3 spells CAWSVTSGRGELFF. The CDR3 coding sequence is TGTGCCTGGAGTGTAACTAGCGGGAGAGGGGAGCTGTTTTTT.